Below, one TCR beta chain is given with its context. Its cognate antigen is unknown. Amplification used 60 Vbeta primers and 13 Jbeta primers. Original methodology: Later work found around 72 million unique TCR beta chains, with approximately 12 million shared. Method: immunoSEQ multiplex PCR; TCRdb's copy keeps in-frame clones and lacks some. V, J and clone size were drawn from that table, and D and trimming were deduced from the DNA. Of about 130,000 clones listed, approximately 85% are singletons. This sample is part of a study of cytomegalovirus exposure and HLA in healthy donors. V gave up 4 bases and J gave up 4 bases, with 13 bases separating them. The CDR3 has 14 amino acids. Looked up from germline, CDR1 is LGHNA and CDR2 is YNFKEQ. Points from the study as a whole: In a later analysis, specific HLA alleles were associated with over 15,000 TCR beta sequences at a 0.05 false discovery rate.

The chain is built from TRBV4-2 and TRBJ2-5; possible D gene TRBD1, 6 bases. This receptor was taken from a boy younger than 18 in good health and CMV-seronegative. Sequenced material: PBMCs. The CDR3 sequence: CASSPRQARETQYF. CDR3 DNA sequence: TGTGCCAGCAGCCCGCGACAGGCTCGAGAGACCCAGTACTTC.